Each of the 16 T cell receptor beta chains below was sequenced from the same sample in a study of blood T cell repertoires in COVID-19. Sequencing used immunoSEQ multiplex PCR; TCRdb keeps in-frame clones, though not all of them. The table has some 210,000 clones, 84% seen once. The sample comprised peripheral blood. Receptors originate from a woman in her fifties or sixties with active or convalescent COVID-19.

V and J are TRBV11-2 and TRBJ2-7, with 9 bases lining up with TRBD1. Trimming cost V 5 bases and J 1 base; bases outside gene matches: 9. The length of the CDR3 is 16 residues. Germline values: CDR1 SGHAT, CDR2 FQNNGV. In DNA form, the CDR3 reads TGTGCCAGCAGCCCTTTGGGACAGGGAGGATCCTACGAGCAGTACTTC. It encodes CASSPLGQGGSYEQYF.

The CDR3 bases are TGTGCCAGCAACCCGCTAGCGGGAGTTGAGACCCAGTACTTC. Its protein is CASNPLAGVETQYF. The gene calls are TRBV5-5 and TRBJ2-5; TRBD2 aligns across 10 bases. The CDR3 is 14 residues long. After removal of 6 bases from V and 5 bases from J, the junction contained 7 bases not matched to a gene. Germline V gives CDR1 SGHKS, CDR2 YYEKEE (reference sequence). Filled out from reference TRBV5-5 and TRBJ2-5, the complete variable domain reads DAGVTQSPTHLIKTRGQQVTLRCSPISGHKSVSWYQQVLGQGPQFIFQYYEKEERGRGNFPDRFSARQFPNYSSELNVNALLLGDSALYLCASNPLAGVETQYFGPGTRLLVL.

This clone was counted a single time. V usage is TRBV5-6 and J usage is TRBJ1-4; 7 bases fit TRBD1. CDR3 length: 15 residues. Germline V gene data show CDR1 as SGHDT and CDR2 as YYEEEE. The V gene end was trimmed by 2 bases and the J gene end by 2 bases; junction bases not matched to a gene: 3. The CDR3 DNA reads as TGTGCCAGCAGCTTAAGGGGGCCCACTAATGAAAAACTGTTTTTT. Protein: CASSLRGPTNEKLFF.

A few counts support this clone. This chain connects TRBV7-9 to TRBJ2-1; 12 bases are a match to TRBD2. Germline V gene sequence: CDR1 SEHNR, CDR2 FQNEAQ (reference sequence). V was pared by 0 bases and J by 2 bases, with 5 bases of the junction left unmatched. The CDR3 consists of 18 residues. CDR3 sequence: CASSLALRTSGTYNEQFF. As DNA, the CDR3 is TGTGCCAGCAGCTTAGCACTACGGACTAGCGGGACCTACAATGAGCAGTTCTTC.

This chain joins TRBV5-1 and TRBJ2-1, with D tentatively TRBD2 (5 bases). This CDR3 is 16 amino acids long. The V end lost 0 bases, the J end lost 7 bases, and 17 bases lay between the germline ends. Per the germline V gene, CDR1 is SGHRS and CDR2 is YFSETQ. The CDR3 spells CASSLVSARVGNEQFF. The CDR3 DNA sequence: TGCGCCAGCAGCTTGGTCAGTGCGAGGGTCGGAAATGAGCAGTTCTTC.

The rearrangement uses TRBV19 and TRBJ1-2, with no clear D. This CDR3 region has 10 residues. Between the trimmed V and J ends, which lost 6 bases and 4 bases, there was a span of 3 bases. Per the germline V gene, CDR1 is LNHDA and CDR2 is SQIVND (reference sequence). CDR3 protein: CASSRYGYTF. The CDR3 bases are TGTGCCAGTAGCCGCTATGGCTACACCTTC.

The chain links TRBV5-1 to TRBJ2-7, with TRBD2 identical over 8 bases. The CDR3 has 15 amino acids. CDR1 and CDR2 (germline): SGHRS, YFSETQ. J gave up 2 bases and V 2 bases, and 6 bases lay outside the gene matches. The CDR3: CASSLLSGGAYEQYF. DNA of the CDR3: TGCGCCAGCAGCTTACTAAGCGGGGGTGCCTACGAGCAGTACTTC.

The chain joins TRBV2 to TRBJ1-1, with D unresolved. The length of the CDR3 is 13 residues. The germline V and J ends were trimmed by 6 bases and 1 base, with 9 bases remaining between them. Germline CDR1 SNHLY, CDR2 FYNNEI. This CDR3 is CASSSRWNTEAFF. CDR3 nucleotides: TGTGCCAGCAGCTCGCGGTGGAACACTGAAGCTTTCTTT. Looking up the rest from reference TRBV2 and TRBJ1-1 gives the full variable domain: EPEVTQTPSHQVTQMGQEVILRCVPISNHLYFYWYRQILGQKVEFLVSFYNNEISEKSEIFDDQFSVERPDGSNFTLKIRSTKLEDSAMYFCASSSRWNTEAFFGQGTRLTVV.

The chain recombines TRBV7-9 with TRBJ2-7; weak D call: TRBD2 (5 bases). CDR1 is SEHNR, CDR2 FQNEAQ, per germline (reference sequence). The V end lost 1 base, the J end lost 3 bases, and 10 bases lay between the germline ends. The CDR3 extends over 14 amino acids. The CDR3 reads CASSLGTGNYEQYV. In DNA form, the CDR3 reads TGTGCCAGCAGCTTAGGGACGGGGAACTACGAGCAGTACGTC.

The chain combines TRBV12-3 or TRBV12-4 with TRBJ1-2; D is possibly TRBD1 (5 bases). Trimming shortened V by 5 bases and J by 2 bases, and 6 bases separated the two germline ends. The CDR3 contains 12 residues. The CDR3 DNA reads TGTGCCAGCAGTACAGGAAACTATGGCTACACCTTC. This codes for CASSTGNYGYTF.

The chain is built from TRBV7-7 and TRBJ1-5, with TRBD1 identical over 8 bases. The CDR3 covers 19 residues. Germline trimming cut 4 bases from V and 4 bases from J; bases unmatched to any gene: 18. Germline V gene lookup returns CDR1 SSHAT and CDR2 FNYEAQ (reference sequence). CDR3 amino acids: CASSYSLGQGARENQPQHF. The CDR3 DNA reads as TGTGCCAGCAGCTATAGTCTAGGGCAGGGGGCTCGGGAAAATCAGCCCCAGCATTTT. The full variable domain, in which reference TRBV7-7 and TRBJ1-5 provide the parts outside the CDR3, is GAGVSQSPRYKVTKRGQDVTLRCDPISSHATLYWYQQALGQGPEFLTYFNYEAQPDKSGLPSDRFSAERPEGSISTLTIQRTEQRDSAMYRCASSYSLGQGARENQPQHFGDGTRLSIL.

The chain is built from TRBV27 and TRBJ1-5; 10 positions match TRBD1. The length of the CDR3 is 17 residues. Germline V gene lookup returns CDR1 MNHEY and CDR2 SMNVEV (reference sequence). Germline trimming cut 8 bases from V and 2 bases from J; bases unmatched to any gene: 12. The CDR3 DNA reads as TGTGCCAGCTCTGGACAGGGGGGAAGATATGGCAATCAGCCCCAGCATTTT. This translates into CASSGQGGRYGNQPQHF.

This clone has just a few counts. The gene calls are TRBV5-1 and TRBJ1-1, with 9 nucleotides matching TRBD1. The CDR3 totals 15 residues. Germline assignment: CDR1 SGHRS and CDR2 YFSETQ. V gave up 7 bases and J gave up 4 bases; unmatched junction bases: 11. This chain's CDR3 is CASVPGDREATEAFF. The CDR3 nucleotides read TGCGCCAGCGTCCCCGGGGACAGGGAGGCCACTGAAGCTTTCTTT. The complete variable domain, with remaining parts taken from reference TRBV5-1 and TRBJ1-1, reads KAGVTQTPRYLIKTRGQQVTLSCSPISGHRSVSWYQQTPGQGLQFLFEYFSETQRNKGNFPGRFSGRQFSNSRSEMNVSTLELGDSALYLCASVPGDREATEAFFGQGTRLTVV.

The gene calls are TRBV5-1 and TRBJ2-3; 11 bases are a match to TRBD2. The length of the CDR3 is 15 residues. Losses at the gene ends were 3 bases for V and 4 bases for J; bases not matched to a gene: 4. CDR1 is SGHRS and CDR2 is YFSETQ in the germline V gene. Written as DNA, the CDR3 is TGCGCCAGCAGCTATAGCGGGGGGGCCGCAGATACGCAGTATTTT. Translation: CASSYSGGAADTQYF.

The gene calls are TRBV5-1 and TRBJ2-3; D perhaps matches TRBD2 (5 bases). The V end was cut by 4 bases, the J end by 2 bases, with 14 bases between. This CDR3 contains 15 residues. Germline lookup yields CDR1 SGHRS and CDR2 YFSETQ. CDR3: CASSMGSDLTDTQYF. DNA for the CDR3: TGCGCCAGCAGCATGGGGAGCGACCTCACAGATACGCAGTATTTT.

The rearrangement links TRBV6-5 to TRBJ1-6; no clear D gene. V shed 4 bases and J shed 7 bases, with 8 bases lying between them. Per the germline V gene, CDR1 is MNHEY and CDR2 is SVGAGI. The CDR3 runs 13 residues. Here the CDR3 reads CASSSSRNSPLHF. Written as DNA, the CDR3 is TGTGCCAGCAGTTCCTCTCGGAATTCACCCCTCCACTTT.